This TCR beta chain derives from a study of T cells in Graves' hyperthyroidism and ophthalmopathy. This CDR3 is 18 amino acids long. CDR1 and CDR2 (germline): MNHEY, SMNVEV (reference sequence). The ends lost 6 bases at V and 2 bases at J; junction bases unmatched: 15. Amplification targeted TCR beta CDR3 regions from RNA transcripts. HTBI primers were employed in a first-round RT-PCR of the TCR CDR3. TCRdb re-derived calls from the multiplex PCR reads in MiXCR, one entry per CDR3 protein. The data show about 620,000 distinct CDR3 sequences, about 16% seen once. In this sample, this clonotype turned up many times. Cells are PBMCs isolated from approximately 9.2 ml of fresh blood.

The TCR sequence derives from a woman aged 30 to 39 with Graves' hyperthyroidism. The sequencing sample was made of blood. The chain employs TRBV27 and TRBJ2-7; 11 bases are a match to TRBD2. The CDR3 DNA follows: TGTGCCAGCAGCCCTGGGACTAGCGGAGTCACAATCCCCTACGAGCAGTACTTC. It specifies CASSPGTSGVTIPYEQYF.